A selection of T cell receptor beta chains follows, all from one sample in a study of cytomegalovirus exposure and HLA in healthy donors. This table comes from immunoSEQ multiplex PCR, and its TCRdb copy is limited to in-frame clones, with some not included. This table holds around 180,000 clones, roughly 88% found once. The sample taken for sequencing was PBMCs. These receptors all come from a girl aged 2-10 years in good health and CMV-seropositive. The conserved cysteine and the conserved F or W are not part of the CDR3 here. Fields, in order: CDR3 length, V gene, J gene, clone size, CDR3 protein. Rows give clone size only sometimes, using once, few, many, or a class for an expanded clone.

len: 14; v_gene: TRBV6-5; j_gene: TRBJ2-1; abundance: NA; CDR3aa: ASSYSSGSVPYEQF
len: 16; v_gene: TRBV7-7; j_gene: TRBJ2-1; abundance: NA; CDR3aa: ASSGERRDSAGYNEQF
len: 13; v_gene: TRBV4-2; j_gene: TRBJ1-4; abundance: NA; CDR3aa: ASSHPGTGNEKLF
len: 12; v_gene: TRBV28; j_gene: TRBJ1-2; abundance: NA; CDR3aa: ASKGTGPPRGYT
len: 10; v_gene: TRBV2; j_gene: TRBJ2-5; abundance: few; CDR3aa: ASAVAKETQY
len: 12; v_gene: TRBV6-6; j_gene: TRBJ1-1; abundance: NA; CDR3aa: ASRPQGGSSEAF
len: 13; v_gene: TRBV5-4; j_gene: TRBJ1-2; abundance: few; CDR3aa: ASSLVAAATYGYT
len: 12; v_gene: TRBV11-1; j_gene: TRBJ2-7; abundance: NA; CDR3aa: ASSSVGGRHEQY
len: 11; v_gene: TRBV19; j_gene: TRBJ1-1; abundance: NA; CDR3aa: ATSDGGNTEAF
len: 15; v_gene: TRBV6-1; j_gene: TRBJ2-4; abundance: NA; CDR3aa: ASSGTSSSGAKNIQY
len: 15; v_gene: TRBV4-1; j_gene: TRBJ2-1; abundance: NA; CDR3aa: ASSQAQTSGGLNEQF
len: 14; v_gene: TRBV19; j_gene: TRBJ2-3; abundance: NA; CDR3aa: ASSSGHNLGTDTQY
len: 13; v_gene: TRBV5-6; j_gene: TRBJ2-3; abundance: NA; CDR3aa: ASSLAGLSTDTQY
len: 13; v_gene: TRBV30; j_gene: TRBJ2-3; abundance: NA; CDR3aa: AWSRLAASTDTQY
len: 12; v_gene: TRBV4-2; j_gene: TRBJ1-1; abundance: NA; CDR3aa: ASSLGLGNTEAF
len: 12; v_gene: TRBV5-1; j_gene: TRBJ1-2; abundance: NA; CDR3aa: ASSYGQGGEGYT